This TCR beta chain was sequenced for a study of CD8+CD57+ T cells in acquired aplastic anemia. Overall study context: The sorted CD4+ and CD8+ cells yielded an average around 3.2 ug of DNA.

General study points: Levels of CD8+ Simpson's diversity were not significantly distinct in patients versus controls.

According to the study, genomic DNA was the template for TCR beta VDJ and CDR3 profiling. TCRdb analysed the reads with MiXCR anew, one entry per CDR3 protein. The data show some 200,000 distinct CDR3 sequences, less than 50% seen once. CDR1 is SGHAT and CDR2 is FQNNGV in the germline V gene. V gave up 0 bases and J gave up 6 bases, with 9 bases separating them. This CDR3 has 13 amino acids. This clonotype showed up many times. The antigen remains unidentified. All patients picked for sequencing had shown, by flow cytometry, an expansion of CD8+CD57+ cells. The sample taken for sequencing was sorted CD4+, CD8+, or CD8+CD57+ T cells (not recorded which) from PBMCs. The sequence came from a human donor with aplastic anemia. This sequence joins TRBV11-2 and TRBJ2-7, with D possibly being TRBD2 (6 bases). For the CDR3, the DNA is TGTGCCAGCAGCTTAGAAACTAGCAGCGAGCAGTACTTC. It specifies CASSLETSSEQYF.